This TCR beta chain is drawn from a study of T cells after yellow fever vaccination. TCRdb used MiXCR to reprocess the 5' RACE reads, holding one entry per CDR3 protein. The sample has hundreds of thousands of distinct CDR3 sequences; approximately 13% are singletons. Looked up from germline, CDR1 is SQVTM and CDR2 is ANQGSEA. Losses at the gene ends were 4 bases for V and 3 bases for J; bases not matched to a gene: 3. The CDR3 consists of 14 residues. Regarding the study as a whole: Clones from primary vaccination mostly reappeared after the booster (around 97% CD4, around 90% CD8).

Concerning this clonotype: Its antigen is not known.

This sequence was found in a man aged 25-40 years who received the YFV17D yellow fever vaccine. The sample consisted of PBMCs, taken on the day of the yellow fever booster vaccination. The chain has TRBV29-1 and TRBJ2-1; 10 nucleotides line up with TRBD1. Here the CDR3 reads CSVVGTGVYNEQFF. The CDR3 DNA reads as TGCAGCGTTGTCGGGACAGGGGTCTACAATGAGCAGTTCTTC.